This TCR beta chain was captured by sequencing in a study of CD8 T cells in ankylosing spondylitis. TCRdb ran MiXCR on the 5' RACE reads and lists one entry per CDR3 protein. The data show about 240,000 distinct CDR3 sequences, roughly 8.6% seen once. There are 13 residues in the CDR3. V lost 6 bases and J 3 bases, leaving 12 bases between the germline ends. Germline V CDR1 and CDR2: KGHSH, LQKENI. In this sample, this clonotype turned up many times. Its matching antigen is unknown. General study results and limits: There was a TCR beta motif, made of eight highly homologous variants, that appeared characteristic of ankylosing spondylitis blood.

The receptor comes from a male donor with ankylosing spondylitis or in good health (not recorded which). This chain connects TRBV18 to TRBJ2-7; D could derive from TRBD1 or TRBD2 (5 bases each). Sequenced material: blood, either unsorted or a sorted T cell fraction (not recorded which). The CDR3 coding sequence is TGTGCCAGCTCGGGGGACGGAATCTACGAGCAGTACTTC. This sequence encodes CASSGDGIYEQYF.